The 13 T cell receptor beta chains listed next were all sequenced from one sample in a study of response to subunit inactivated influenza vaccine. TCRdb independently ran MiXCR on the RT-PCR reads; one entry per CDR3 protein. The sample carries more than 250,000 distinct CDR3 sequences, just over 20% recorded once. Specimen: PBMCs from blood, collected about 20 months after vaccination. The receptor source for this set is a man aged 50-75 years who received an inactivated influenza vaccine.

The V and J genes are TRBV7-6 and TRBJ1-2; no clear D. Trimming cost V 6 bases and J 4 bases, with 21 bases left between them. The CDR3 contains 16 residues. Looked up from germline, CDR1 is SGHVS and CDR2 is FNYEAQ. The CDR3: CASSPFNRGLTYGYTF. In DNA, the CDR3 is TGTGCCAGCAGTCCCTTTAATCGGGGATTAACCTATGGCTACACCTTC.

A few counts support this clonotype. J is TRBJ1-4 and V is TRBV12-3 or TRBV12-4; 8 bases line up with TRBD1. The CDR3 runs to 15 residues. V gave up 5 bases and J gave up 8 bases; unmatched junction bases: 10. CDR3 in amino acids: CASSPWGQAGEKLFF. The DNA for the CDR3 is TGTGCCAGCAGTCCCTGGGGACAGGCGGGCGAAAAACTGTTTTTT.

CDR3 sequence: CASSPPPSGELFF. The CDR3 DNA follows: TGTGCCAGCAGCCCCCCGCCCTCCGGGGAGCTGTTTTTT. The gene calls are TRBV3-1 and TRBJ2-2, with D unresolved. The ends were cut back, 4 bases at V and 6 bases at J, with 9 bases in the middle. CDR3 size: 13 residues. Germline V gene data show CDR1 as LGHDT and CDR2 as YNNKEL (reference sequence). Full variable domain (missing parts from reference TRBV3-1 and TRBJ2-2): DTAVSQTPKYLVTQMGNDKSIKCEQNLGHDTMYWYKQDSKKFLKIMFSYNNKELIINETVPNRFSPKSPDKAHLNLHINSLELGDSAVYFCASSPPPSGELFFGEGSRLTVL.

This clonotype was counted at least ten times. V usage is TRBV9 and J usage is TRBJ1-2; no clear D gene. The CDR3 runs to 14 residues. The ends were cut back, 4 bases at V and 2 bases at J, with 12 bases in the middle. The germline CDR1 and CDR2 sequences are SGDLS and YYNGEE. The DNA of the CDR3 is TGTGCCAGCAGCTCTCTCGGACCCAACTATGGCTACACCTTC. Its translation is CASSSLGPNYGYTF.

The chain employs TRBV7-2 and TRBJ2-3; no definite D call. V was pared by 4 bases and J by 1 base, with 12 bases between. This CDR3 region has 15 residues. Germline CDR1 reads SGHTA; CDR2 reads FQGNSA. CDR3 residues: CASSSSRIGTDTQYF. The CDR3 DNA sequence: TGTGCCAGCAGCTCGTCCCGGATTGGCACAGATACGCAGTATTTT. Full variable domain (rest looked up from reference TRBV7-2 and TRBJ2-3): GAGVSQSPSNKVTEKGKDVELRCDPISGHTALYWYRQSLGQGLEFLIYFQGNSAPDKSGLPSDRFSAERTGGSVSTLTIQRTQQEDSAVYLCASSSSRIGTDTQYFGPGTRLTVL.

The sample holds many counts of this clonotype. This chain connects TRBV6-2 or TRBV6-3 to TRBJ1-1; 9 nucleotides match TRBD1. CDR3 length: 14 residues. V trimming: 5 bases; J trimming: 3 bases; junction bases outside the gene matches: 4. CDR1 and CDR2 (germline): MNHEY, SVGEGT. CDR3 loop: CASSPDRGYTEAFF. CDR3 nucleotides: TGTGCCAGCAGTCCGGACAGGGGTTACACTGAAGCTTTCTTT.

This chain links TRBV29-1 with TRBJ2-7; 12 nucleotides align to TRBD2. This CDR3 spans 13 amino acids. V dropped 7 bases and J dropped 2; count of bases not matched to a gene: 3. The germline V gene has CDR1 SQVTM and CDR2 ANQGSEA. The CDR3 DNA is TGCAGCGCGGGGACTAGCGGGCCCTACGAGCAGTACTTC. This encodes CSAGTSGPYEQYF.

This clonotype was observed many times. The V gene is TRBV27, the J gene TRBJ2-2; 11 bases are shared with TRBD2. The germline V gene encodes CDR1 MNHEY and CDR2 SMNVEV (reference sequence). Trimming at V came to 2 bases and at J to 1 base, leaving 0 bases not matched to a gene. The CDR3 is 16 residues long. CDR3 coding DNA: TGTGCCAGCAGTTTAGGACTAGCGGGGAACACCGGGGAGCTGTTTTTT. The encoded protein is CASSLGLAGNTGELFF.

This clonotype has only a few counts. CDR3 protein: CAWNFVGASGELFF. CDR3 DNA sequence: TGTGCCTGGAATTTCGTGGGGGCCTCCGGGGAGCTGTTTTTT. The J gene is TRBJ2-2, the V gene TRBV30, with D maybe TRBD1 (6 bases). The CDR3 covers 14 residues. The V and J ends lost 4 bases and 6 bases respectively, with 15 bases between them. Germline V gene lookup returns CDR1 GTSNPN and CDR2 SVGIG (reference sequence).

This clonotype was detected ten times or more. The CDR3 spells CASSLQGLGYTF. CDR3 nucleotide sequence: TGTGCCAGCAGCCTACAGGGGCTCGGCTACACCTTC. J is TRBJ1-2 and V is TRBV7-8; the match to TRBD1 covers 7 bases. The length of the CDR3 is 12 residues. The germline V gene encodes CDR1 SGHVS and CDR2 FQNEAQ. The ends lost 5 bases at V and 8 bases at J; junction bases unmatched: 5.

This chain connects TRBV5-4 to TRBJ2-5; D might be TRBD2 (6 bases). CDR1 and CDR2 from the germline V gene are SGHNT and YYREEE (reference sequence). Deletions cut 0 bases from V and 1 base from J, with 10 bases between. This CDR3 is 15 amino acids long. CDR3 region: CASSLVADRQETQYF. The DNA for the CDR3 is TGTGCCAGCAGCTTGGTAGCGGACCGCCAAGAGACCCAGTACTTC.

J is TRBJ1-5 and V is TRBV4-3, with D possibly being TRBD1 (6 bases). The CDR3 is 17 residues long. Trimming took off 4 bases at V and 0 bases at J, with 16 bases between the two ends. Per germline, CDR1 LGHNA and CDR2 YSLEER. In DNA, the CDR3 is TGCGCCAGCAGCCTGAGCCTCAGGGGCAATAGCAATCAGCCCCAGCATTTT. Protein sequence: CASSLSLRGNSNQPQHF.

V and J are TRBV10-3 and TRBJ1-5; possibly TRBD1 for D (5 bases). The CDR3 length is 16 residues. Germline V gene lookup returns CDR1 ENHRY and CDR2 SYGVKD. V lost 0 bases and J lost 3, with 12 bases in between. The CDR3 sequence: CAISESKGALNQPQHF. CDR3 DNA: TGTGCCATCAGTGAGTCGAAAGGGGCCCTCAATCAGCCCCAGCATTTT.